The 14 T cell receptor beta chains given below trace back to one sample, sequenced in a study of blood T cell repertoires in COVID-19. The assay was immunoSEQ multiplex PCR, and TCRdb's table has in-frame clones only and misses some. In the table there are about 93,000 clones, approximately 86% of which are singletons. The sequenced sample consisted of peripheral blood. Receptor source: a woman older than 75 with acute or convalescent COVID-19.

The chain uses TRBV7-2 and TRBJ1-5, with D hard to call. Per germline, CDR1 SGHTA and CDR2 FQGNSA. Trimming removed 3 bases at V and 6 bases at J, with 18 bases between. The CDR3 loop spans 16 amino acids. For the CDR3, the DNA is TGTGCCAGCAGCTTCGTTACCTCCGGGGTCGGTCAGCCCCAGCATTTT. Translation gives CASSFVTSGVGQPQHF.

Concerning this clone itself: The identical CDR3 is also encoded by other nucleotide sequences in the sample. This chain joins TRBV12-3 or TRBV12-4 and TRBJ1-1; D is possibly TRBD1 (5 bases). The CDR3 loop spans 13 amino acids. The germline V and J ends were trimmed by 3 bases and 2 bases, with 7 bases remaining between them. CDR3 sequence (DNA): TGTGCCAGCAGTTTGGGGCAAAACACTGAAGCTTTCTTT. As protein: CASSLGQNTEAFF.

The genes are TRBV18 and TRBJ1-5; D is undetermined. Between the trimmed V and J ends, which lost 4 bases and 6 bases, there was a span of 16 bases. The CDR3 extends over 15 amino acids. Per germline, CDR1 KGHSH and CDR2 LQKENI. CDR3 nucleotide sequence: TGTGCCAGCTCACGCACCTTCGGGTCGGGTCAGCCCCAGCATTTT. It translates to CASSRTFGSGQPQHF.

This chain joins TRBV9 and TRBJ1-6; 7 bases map to TRBD1. This CDR3 is 16 amino acids long. Germline V gene data show CDR1 as SGDLS and CDR2 as YYNGEE. V lost 0 bases to trimming and J lost 5 bases; unmatched junction nucleotides: 5. CDR3 DNA: TGTGCCAGCAGCGTAGAAAGGGGGCGGAATAATTCACCCCTCCACTTT. It translates to CASSVERGRNNSPLHF.

This clone has only a few counts. The chain carries TRBV2 and TRBJ1-2; D ambiguous. In germline, CDR1 is SNHLY, CDR2 FYNNEI. The ends were cut back, 5 bases at V and 8 bases at J, with 24 bases in the middle. This CDR3 has 16 amino acids. The CDR3 DNA follows: TGTGCCAGCAGTCCCCACTCGGAGGCACCCGCGGAGGGCTACACCTTC. It translates to CASSPHSEAPAEGYTF.

The chain has TRBV1 and TRBJ1-5. TRBV1 corresponds to a pseudogene. This CDR3 contains 15 residues. The CDR3 loop is CTSSPGGDSNQPQHF. CDR3 sequence (DNA): TGCACCAGCAGCCCCGGGGGAGATAGCAATCAGCCCCAGCATTTT.

This rearrangement joins TRBV29-1 to TRBJ2-2; the D gene is possibly TRBD1 (7 bases). Germline values: CDR1 SQVTM, CDR2 ANQGSEA. CDR3 length: 16 amino acids. The germline V and J ends were trimmed by 1 base and 4 bases, with 16 bases remaining between them. CDR3 protein: CSVEVGQAGGTGELFF. DNA for the CDR3: TGCAGCGTTGAAGTAGGACAGGCCGGGGGCACCGGGGAGCTGTTTTTT.

This chain joins TRBV28 and TRBJ1-1, with D possibly TRBD1 on 5 matching bases. The CDR3 contains 15 residues. Germline loops: CDR1 MDHEN, CDR2 SYDVKM. Deletions cut 2 bases from V and 2 bases from J, with 12 bases between. The CDR3 DNA reads as TGTGCCAGCAGTTTAGGGGGGAGAGGAAACACTGAAGCTTTCTTT. This codes for CASSLGGRGNTEAFF. Together with reference TRBV28 and TRBJ1-1, the CDR3 gives the full variable domain: DVKVTQSSRYLVKRTGEKVFLECVQDMDHENMFWYRQDPGLGLRLIYFSYDVKMKEKGDIPEGYSVSREKKERFSLILESASTNQTSMYLCASSLGGRGNTEAFFGQGTRLTVV.

J is TRBJ1-2 and V is TRBV28, with TRBD1 identical over 7 bases. Germline V gives CDR1 MDHEN, CDR2 SYDVKM. The CDR3 covers 15 residues. V shed 7 bases, J shed 0 bases, and the junction held 8 bases outside the gene matches. CDR3 protein: CASNQGGSANYGYTF. The CDR3 nucleotides are TGTGCCAGCAATCAAGGGGGCTCGGCTAACTATGGCTACACCTTC.

The chain recombines TRBV5-6 with TRBJ2-1; 9 bases map to TRBD2. J gave up 5 bases and V 4 bases, and 7 bases lay outside the gene matches. The CDR3 totals 15 residues. The germline CDR1 and CDR2 sequences are SGHDT and YYEEEE. CDR3 in amino acids: CASSLSGLADNEQFF. The CDR3 DNA is TGTGCCAGCAGCCTCTCGGGACTAGCCGACAATGAGCAGTTCTTC.

The rearrangement joins TRBV9 to TRBJ2-1; D is possibly TRBD2 (6 bases). The CDR3 consists of 16 residues. CDR1 and CDR2 from the germline V gene are SGDLS and YYNGEE. V was shortened by 3 bases and J by 1 base, with 14 bases between the two germline ends. In nucleotides, the CDR3 is TGTGCCAGCAGCGGACGACTAGAGGCTTCCTACAATGAGCAGTTCTTC. Residues: CASSGRLEASYNEQFF.

The chain is built from TRBV9 and TRBJ2-5; D possibly corresponds to TRBD2 (6 bases). The germline CDR1 and CDR2 sequences are SGDLS and YYNGEE. Trimming removed 1 base from V and 5 bases from J, with 12 bases in between. The CDR3 loop spans 14 amino acids. This chain's CDR3 is CASSVTGEGETQYF. DNA for the CDR3: TGTGCCAGCAGCGTAACGGGGGAAGGGGAGACCCAGTACTTC.

The rearrangement uses TRBV7-2 and TRBJ2-1; a possible D gene is TRBD2 (6 bases). This CDR3 comprises 13 residues. Per the germline V gene, CDR1 is SGHTA and CDR2 is FQGNSA. Trimming removed 6 bases from V and 10 bases from J, with 16 bases in between. The CDR3 reads CASRGAPTREQFF. CDR3 bases: TGTGCCAGCAGAGGCGCCCCGACTAGGGAGCAGTTCTTC.

The J gene is TRBJ1-6, the V gene TRBV5-1, with a possible D match to TRBD1 (6 bases). Looked up from germline, CDR1 is SGHRS and CDR2 is YFSETQ. V was clipped by 7 bases and J by 5 bases, with 16 bases between them. The CDR3 spans 15 residues. CDR3 coding DNA: TGCGCCAGCCGGGGGGCCCAGACCCATAATTCACCCCTCCACTTT. This codes for CASRGAQTHNSPLHF.